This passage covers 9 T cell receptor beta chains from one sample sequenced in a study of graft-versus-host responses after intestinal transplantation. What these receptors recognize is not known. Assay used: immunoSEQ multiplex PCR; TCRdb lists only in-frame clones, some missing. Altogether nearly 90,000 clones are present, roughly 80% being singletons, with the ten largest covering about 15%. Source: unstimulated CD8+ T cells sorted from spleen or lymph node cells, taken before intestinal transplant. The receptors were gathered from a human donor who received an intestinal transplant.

DNA of the CDR3: TGTGCCAGCAGTTACTCGCCCCGGGAGTTGGGATACACCATATATTTT. This encodes CASSYSPRELGYTIYF. This sequence joins TRBV6-5 and TRBJ1-3; no reliable D call. Looked up from germline, CDR1 is MNHEY and CDR2 is SVGAGI. Between the trimmed V and J ends, which lost 0 bases and 8 bases, there was a span of 17 bases. The CDR3 contains 16 residues.

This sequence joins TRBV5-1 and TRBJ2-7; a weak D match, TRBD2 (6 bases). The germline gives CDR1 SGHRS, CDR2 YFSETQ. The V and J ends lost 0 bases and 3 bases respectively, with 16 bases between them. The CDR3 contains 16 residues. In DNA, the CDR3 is TGCGCCAGCAGCTTGGCCAGCGGAGGGGCTATCTACGAGCAGTACTTC. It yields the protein CASSLASGGAIYEQYF.

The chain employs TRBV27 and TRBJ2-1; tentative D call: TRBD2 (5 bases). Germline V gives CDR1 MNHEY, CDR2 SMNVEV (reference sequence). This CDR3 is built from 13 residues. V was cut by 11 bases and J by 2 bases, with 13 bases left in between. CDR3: CAGGWGAYNEQFF. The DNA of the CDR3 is TGTGCCGGAGGCTGGGGAGCCTACAATGAGCAGTTCTTC.

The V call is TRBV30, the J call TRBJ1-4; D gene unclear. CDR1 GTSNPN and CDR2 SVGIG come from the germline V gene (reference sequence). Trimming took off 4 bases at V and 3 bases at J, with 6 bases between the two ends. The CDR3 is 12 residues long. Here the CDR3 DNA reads TGTGCCTGGAACCTAGCTAATGAAAAACTGTTTTTT. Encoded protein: CAWNLANEKLFF.

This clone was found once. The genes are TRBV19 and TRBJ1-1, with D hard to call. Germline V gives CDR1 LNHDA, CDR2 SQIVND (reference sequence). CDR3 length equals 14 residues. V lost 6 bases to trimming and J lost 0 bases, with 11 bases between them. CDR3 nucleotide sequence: TGTGCCAGTAGGCCCGATCCTATGAACACTGAAGCTTTCTTT. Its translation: CASRPDPMNTEAFF.

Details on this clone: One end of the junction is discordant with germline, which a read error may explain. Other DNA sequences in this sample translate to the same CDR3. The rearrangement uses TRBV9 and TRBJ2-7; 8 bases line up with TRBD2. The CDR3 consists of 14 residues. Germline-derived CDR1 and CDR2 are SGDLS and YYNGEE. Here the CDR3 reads CASSGEPSSYEQYF. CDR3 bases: TGTGCCAGTAGCGGGGAACCGAGCTCCTACGAGCAGTACTTC.

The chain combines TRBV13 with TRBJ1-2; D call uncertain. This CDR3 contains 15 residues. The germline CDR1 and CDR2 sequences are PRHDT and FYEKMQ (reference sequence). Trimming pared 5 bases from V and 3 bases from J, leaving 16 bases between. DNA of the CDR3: TGTGCCAGCAGCGTAATGCGACCAGGCTACTATGGCTACACCTTC. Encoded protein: CASSVMRPGYYGYTF.

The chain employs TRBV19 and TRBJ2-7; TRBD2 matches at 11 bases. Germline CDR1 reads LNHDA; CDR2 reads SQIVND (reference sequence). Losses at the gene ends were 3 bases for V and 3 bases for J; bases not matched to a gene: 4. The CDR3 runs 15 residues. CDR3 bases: TGTGCCAGTAGTATCTGGGGACTAGCGGACTACGAGCAGTACTTC. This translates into CASSIWGLADYEQYF.

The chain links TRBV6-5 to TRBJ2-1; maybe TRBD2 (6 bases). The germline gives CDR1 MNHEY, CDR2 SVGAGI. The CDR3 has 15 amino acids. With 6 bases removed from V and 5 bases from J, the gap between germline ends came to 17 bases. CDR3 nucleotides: TGTGCCAGCAGCCGTATTTGGGGAGGCCACAATGAGCAGTTCTTC. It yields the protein CASSRIWGGHNEQFF.